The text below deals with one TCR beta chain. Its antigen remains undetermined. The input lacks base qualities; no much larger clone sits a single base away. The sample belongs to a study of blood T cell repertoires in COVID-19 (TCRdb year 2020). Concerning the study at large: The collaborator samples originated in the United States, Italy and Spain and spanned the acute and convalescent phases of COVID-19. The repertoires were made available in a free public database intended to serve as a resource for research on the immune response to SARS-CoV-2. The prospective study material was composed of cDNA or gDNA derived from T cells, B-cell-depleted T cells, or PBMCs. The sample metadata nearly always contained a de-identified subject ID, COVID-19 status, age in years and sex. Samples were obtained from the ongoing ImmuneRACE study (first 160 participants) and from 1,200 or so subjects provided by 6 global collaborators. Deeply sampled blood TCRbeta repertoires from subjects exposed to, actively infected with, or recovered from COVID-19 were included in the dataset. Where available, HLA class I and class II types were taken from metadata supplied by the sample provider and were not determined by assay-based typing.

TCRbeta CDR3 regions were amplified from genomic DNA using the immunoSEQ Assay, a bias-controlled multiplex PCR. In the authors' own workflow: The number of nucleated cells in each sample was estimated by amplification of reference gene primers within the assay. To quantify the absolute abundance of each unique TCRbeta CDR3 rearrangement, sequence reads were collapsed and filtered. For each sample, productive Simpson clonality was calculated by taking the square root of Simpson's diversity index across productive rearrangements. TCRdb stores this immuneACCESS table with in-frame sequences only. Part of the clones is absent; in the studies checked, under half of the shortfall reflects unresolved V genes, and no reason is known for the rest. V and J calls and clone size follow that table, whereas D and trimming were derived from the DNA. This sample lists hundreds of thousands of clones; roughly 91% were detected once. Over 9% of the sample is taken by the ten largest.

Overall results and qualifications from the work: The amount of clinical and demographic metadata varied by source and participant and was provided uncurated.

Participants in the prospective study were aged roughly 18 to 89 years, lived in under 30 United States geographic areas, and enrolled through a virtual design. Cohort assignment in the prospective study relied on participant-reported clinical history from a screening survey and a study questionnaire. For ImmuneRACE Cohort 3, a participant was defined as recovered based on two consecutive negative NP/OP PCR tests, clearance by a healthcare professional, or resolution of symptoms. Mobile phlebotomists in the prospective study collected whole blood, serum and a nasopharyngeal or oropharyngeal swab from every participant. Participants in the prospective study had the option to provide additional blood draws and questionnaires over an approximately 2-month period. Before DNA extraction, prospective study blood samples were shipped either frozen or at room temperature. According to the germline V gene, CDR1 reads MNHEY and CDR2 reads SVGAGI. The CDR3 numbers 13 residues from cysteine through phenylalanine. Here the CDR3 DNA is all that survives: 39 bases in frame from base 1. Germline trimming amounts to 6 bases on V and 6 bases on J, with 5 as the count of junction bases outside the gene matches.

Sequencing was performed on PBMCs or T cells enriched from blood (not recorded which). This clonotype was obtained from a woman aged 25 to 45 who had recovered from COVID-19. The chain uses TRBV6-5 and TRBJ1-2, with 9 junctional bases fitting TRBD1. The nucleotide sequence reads TGTGCCAGCAGAGGGACAGGGTTTGATGGCTACACCTTC. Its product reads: CASRGTGFDGYTF.